A selection of T cell receptor beta chains follows, all from one sample in a study of cytomegalovirus exposure and HLA in healthy donors. The protocol was immunoSEQ multiplex PCR, while the TCRdb copy is restricted to in-frame clones and leaves out a portion. Of under 300,000 clones in the sample, 80% to 90% were seen once. The material sequenced was PBMCs. Receptor source: a man aged 35 to 55 in good health and CMV-seropositive. The CDR3 runs from the conserved cysteine through the conserved F or W. D genes are given only for firm matches. The size of a clone is reported for some rows only, either as once, few or many, or as a class for expanded clones.

NA	NA	TRBV4-2	TRBJ2-3	TGTGCCAGCAGCCCGAGGGAGAGAAGCACAGATACGCAGTATTTT	CASSPRERSTDTQYF
NA	NA	TRBV19	TRBJ2-5	TGTGCCAGTAGTACTCCGGACCGGGATAGGACCCAGTACTTC	CASSTPDRDRTQYF
NA	NA	TRBV6-5	TRBJ2-7	TGTGCCAGCACTGTCTACCTACCCTCCTACGAGCGGTACTTC	CASTVYLPSYERYF
once	TRBD1	TRBV4-1	TRBJ1-3	TGCGCCAGCAGAGAAAGGGGGCTTACTGGAAACACCATATATTTT	CASRERGLTGNTIYF
few	TRBD1	TRBV9	TRBJ1-3	TGTGCCAGCAGCGTCGAAGGGGGCACAAACACCATATATTTT	CASSVEGGTNTIYF
NA	NA	TRBV28	TRBJ2-7	TGTGCCAGCAGCCTGAACAGGGCCTACGAGCAGTACTTC	CASSLNRAYEQYF
few	TRBD1	TRBV4-1	TRBJ1-1	TGCGCCAGCAGCGACTGGACAGGGGCGAACACTGAAGCTTTCTTT	CASSDWTGANTEAFF
NA	NA	TRBV10-1	TRBJ2-7	TGCGCCAGCAGGGACCTCCGGGACTGGGCCTACGAGCAGTACTTC	CASRDLRDWAYEQYF
once	TRBD1	TRBV11-2	TRBJ2-1	TGTGCCAGCAGCTTCGGGACAGGGGCCCCTGGGGAGCAGTTCTTC	CASSFGTGAPGEQFF
NA	NA	TRBV21-1	TRBJ2-4	TGTGCCAGCAGCAAATTTGCAGGGGACATTCAGTACTTC	CASSKFAGDIQYF
NA	NA	TRBV4-1	TRBJ1-2	TGCGCCAGCAGCTCCCGCCGGGAGAGGGTTGTCCGTGGCTACACCTTC	CASSSRRERVVRGYTF
once	NA	TRBV28	TRBJ2-7	TGTGCCAGCAGCCCCCGGGACTCCGTCTACGAGCAGTACTTC	CASSPRDSVYEQYF
NA	NA	TRBV11-2	TRBJ2-1	TGTGCCAGCAGCTCCCTGTTAGCAGGCGGGAACAATGAGCAGTTCTTC	CASSSLLAGGNNEQFF
NA	TRBD2	TRBV28	TRBJ2-7	TGTGCCAGCAGTTTATGGGCTAGCGGGAGCCACGAGCAGTACTTC	CASSLWASGSHEQYF
NA	NA	TRBV9	TRBJ2-7	TGTGCCAGCAGCGTAGGGAGCTCCTACGAGCAGTACTTC	CASSVGSSYEQYF
NA	NA	TRBV30	TRBJ1-5	TGTGCCTGGAGCGACCCCGGACAGTACAATCAGCCCCAGCATTTT	CAWSDPGQYNQPQHF
NA	NA	TRBV29-1	TRBJ1-2	TGCAGCGTTGTTCCCGTGGGCAGGGGCGCGAACTATGGCTACACCTTC	CSVVPVGRGANYGYTF
NA	NA	TRBV6-4	TRBJ2-6	TGTGCCAGCAGACCCAGGGGTAGGCGTGGGGCCAACGTCCTGACTTTC	CASRPRGRRGANVLTF
NA	TRBD1	TRBV7-6	TRBJ2-7	TGTGCCAGCAGCCCCGGGACAGACTTCTACGAGCAGTACTTC	CASSPGTDFYEQYF
NA	NA	TRBV5-4	TRBJ1-1	TGTGCCAGCAGCCGGGGTCTGAACACTGAAGCTTTCTTT	CASSRGLNTEAFF
NA	NA	TRBV15	TRBJ2-7	TGTGCCACCAGTCAGGACTACGAGCAGTACTTC	CATSQDYEQYF
NA	TRBD1	TRBV10-2	TRBJ1-6	TGCGCCAGCAGGATTGACAGGGCGAGTCCCCTCCACTTT	CASRIDRASPLHF
NA	TRBD1	TRBV7-9	TRBJ1-1	TGTGCCAGCAGCCTGGGACAGGGTTGGTCTGAAGCTTTCTTT	CASSLGQGWSEAFF
NA	NA	TRBV2	TRBJ2-5	TGTGCCAGCAGTCTTGGACGAGGGGAGACCCAGTACTTC	CASSLGRGETQYF
NA	NA	TRBV6-1	TRBJ1-2	TGTGCCAGCAGTGAAGGAGGCGGCACCTTC	CASSEGGGTF
few	TRBD1	TRBV19	TRBJ1-1	TGTGCCAGTAGCAAAAGGGGGCATGGCACTGAAGCTTTCTTT	CASSKRGHGTEAFF
NA	NA	TRBV19	TRBJ2-7	TGTGCCAGTAGTAACCACGGCGAGCAGTACTTC	CASSNHGEQYF
many	NA	TRBV27	TRBJ1-1	TGTGCCAGCAGTTTATATCCAGGGATCTCTGAAGCTTTCTTT	CASSLYPGISEAFF
NA	TRBD2	TRBV6-6	TRBJ2-1	TGTGCCAGCACGCCTAGCGGGAGTGGCTACAATGAGCAGTTCTTC	CASTPSGSGYNEQFF
NA	NA	TRBV28	TRBJ2-5	TGTGCCAGCAGTTTGATCCGTGGCAGGGGCGAGACCCAGTACTTC	CASSLIRGRGETQYF
once	NA	TRBV21-1	TRBJ2-7	TGTGCCAGCAGCAACCTCCCCTACGAGCAGTACTTC	CASSNLPYEQYF
once	TRBD2	TRBV25-1	TRBJ2-1	TGTGCCAGCAGTGTGGCTAGCGGACTTTACAATGAGCAGTTCTTC	CASSVASGLYNEQFF
NA	NA	TRBV18	TRBJ1-3	TGTGCCAGCTCACCGGTACTGCTGGTGGACACCATATATTTT	CASSPVLLVDTIYF
NA	NA	TRBV7-2	TRBJ2-7	TGTGCCAGCAGCCCCCACCCGAAGGACTACGCCTACGAGCAGTACTTC	CASSPHPKDYAYEQYF
NA	TRBD2	TRBV5-6	TRBJ2-3	TGTGCCAGCAGCTTCCTAGCGGGAGCTTCCACAGATACGCAGTATTTT	CASSFLAGASTDTQYF
NA	TRBD2	TRBV7-2	TRBJ2-2	TGTGCCAGCAGCTTAGATCGGCCACTAGCGGGAGACACCGGGGAGCTGTTTTTT	CASSLDRPLAGDTGELFF
NA	NA	TRBV19	TRBJ2-3	TGTGCCAGTAGGCGGGGCAGGGACACAGATACGCAGTATTTT	CASRRGRDTDTQYF
NA	NA	TRBV29-1	TRBJ2-5	TGCAGCGTTGTACCCGGAGGAGAGACCCAGTACTTC	CSVVPGGETQYF
NA	TRBD1	TRBV9	TRBJ2-5	TGTGCCAGCAGCCTTACCGGGACAGGGGCCGGGGAGACCCAGTACTTC	CASSLTGTGAGETQYF
NA	NA	TRBV4-2	TRBJ2-5	TGTGCCAGCAGCCCAGATACGGGAATCCAAGAGACCCAGTACTTC	CASSPDTGIQETQYF
NA	NA	TRBV14	TRBJ1-4	TGTGCCAGCAGCCAAGAATCGGTGAGGTCGGAAAAACTGTTTTTT	CASSQESVRSEKLFF
NA	NA	TRBV7-2	TRBJ1-5	TGTGCCAGCAGACGTGAACCGGGGAGCAATCAGCCCCAGCATTTT	CASRREPGSNQPQHF
NA	NA	TRBV7-2	TRBJ2-7	TGTGCCAGCAGCGCCGACTGGAGCCTAGACGAGCAGTACTTC	CASSADWSLDEQYF
once	NA	TRBV2	TRBJ2-5	TGTGCCAGCAGACAAGCAGGGCTAAGAGAGCAGTACTTC	CASRQAGLREQYF
NA	NA	TRBV9	TRBJ2-5	TGTGCCAGCAGCCTACGAACAGGGGGCGGGAGGGAGACCCAGTACTTC	CASSLRTGGGRETQYF
NA	NA	TRBV5-1	TRBJ2-5	TGCGCCAGCAGAGGGGGACGCCAACAAGAGACCCAGTACTTC	CASRGGRQQETQYF
NA	TRBD1	TRBV28	TRBJ2-1	TGTGCCAGCAGTCCTGGACAGGTCGTCTCCTACAATGAGCAGTTCTTC	CASSPGQVVSYNEQFF
NA	TRBD1	TRBV9	TRBJ2-7	TGTGCCAGCGGGACAGGGAAGTCCTACGAGCAGTACTTC	CASGTGKSYEQYF
NA	NA	TRBV6-5	TRBJ1-2	TGTGCCAGCAGTTACACTTCACAGGTTTTTTCCTATGGCTACACCTTC	CASSYTSQVFSYGYTF
NA	TRBD1	TRBV9	TRBJ1-4	TGTGCCAGCAACCAGGGGGCATTAAAGGAAAAACTGTTTTTT	CASNQGALKEKLFF
NA	NA	TRBV11-2	TRBJ1-1	TGTGCCAGCAGCTTAGGGGACTCCACTGAAGCTTTCTTT	CASSLGDSTEAFF